A single sample gave rise to the 23 T cell receptor beta chains below, sequenced in a study of OX40 agonist ivuxolimab in advanced cancers. The data were produced by immunoSEQ multiplex PCR, yet TCRdb's version contains in-frame clones alone and is incomplete. The sample consists of about 60,000 clones, approximately 91% of them appearing once. Sequencing used CD4+ or CD8+ T cells sorted from blood, obtained in a trial of the OX40 agonist ivuxolimab. Source of these receptors: an adult with an advanced solid tumor such as melanoma, head and neck, liver or kidney cancer.

The chain carries TRBV5-4 and TRBJ2-5; a possible D gene is TRBD2 (5 bases). Trimming stripped 2 bases from V and 2 bases from J, with 7 bases between. The germline V gene has CDR1 SGHNT and CDR2 YYREEE (reference sequence). The CDR3 is 13 residues long. As DNA, the CDR3 is TGTGCCAGCAGCTTCAAGCGGCAAGAGACCCAGTACTTC. Translation: CASSFKRQETQYF.

V usage is TRBV6-1 and J usage is TRBJ1-1; 9 bases agree with TRBD1. Germline CDR1 reads MNHNS; CDR2 reads SASEGT. The CDR3 loop spans 15 amino acids. The V segment lost 4 bases and the J segment 6 bases; nucleotides outside the gene matches: 9. The CDR3 loop is CASSARGQGGAEAFF. DNA of the CDR3: TGTGCCAGCAGTGCTAGGGGACAGGGAGGGGCTGAAGCTTTCTTT.

The V gene is TRBV30, the J gene TRBJ2-6; tentative D call: TRBD1 (5 bases). This CDR3 region has 17 residues. With 1 base removed from V and 0 bases from J, the gap between germline ends came to 13 bases. Per germline, CDR1 GTSNPN and CDR2 SVGIG (reference sequence). The CDR3, as DNA: TGTGCCTGGAGTGGTGGCAGGGCCTCCTCTGGGGCCAACGTCCTGACTTTC. Encoded protein: CAWSGGRASSGANVLTF. The variable domain in full, completed from reference TRBV30 and TRBJ2-6, reads SQTIHQWPATLVQPVGSPLSLECTVEGTSNPNLYWYRQAAGRGLQLLFYSVGIGQISSEVPQNLSASRPQDRQFILSSKKLLLSDSGFYLCAWSGGRASSGANVLTFGAGSRLTVL.

The gene calls are TRBV28 and TRBJ2-1, with 13 positions matching TRBD2. The germline CDR1 and CDR2 sequences are MDHEN and SYDVKM. The J segment lost 1 base and the V segment lost 7 bases, leaving 10 bases of the junction unmatched. The CDR3 totals 18 residues. Here the CDR3 reads CASMGRTSGSVSYNEQFF. The CDR3 DNA reads as TGTGCCAGCATGGGACGGACTAGCGGGAGTGTGTCCTACAATGAGCAGTTCTTC.

The gene calls are TRBV14 and TRBJ2-7; 11 positions match TRBD2. The CDR3 runs to 15 residues. CDR1 and CDR2 (germline): SGHDN, FVKESK. The V gene end was trimmed by 3 bases and the J gene end by 4 bases; junction bases not matched to a gene: 5. CDR3 in DNA: TGTGCCAGCAGCCACCGACTAGCGGGAAAGTACGAGCAGTACTTC. This codes for CASSHRLAGKYEQYF.

The chain recombines TRBV14 with TRBJ2-7; 9 positions agree with TRBD1. From germline, CDR1 is SGHDN and CDR2 FVKESK. This CDR3 has 16 residues. J gave up 2 bases and V 4 bases, and 9 bases lay outside the gene matches. The CDR3 is CASSRATGTGTYEQYF. The CDR3 DNA reads TGTGCCAGCAGCCGGGCTACCGGGACAGGGACCTACGAGCAGTACTTC.

The chain couples TRBV10-1 to TRBJ2-7; 9 nucleotides agree with TRBD2. Germline V gene sequence: CDR1 WNHNN, CDR2 SYGVQD (reference sequence). The CDR3 totals 16 residues. V shed 1 base and J 0 bases; nucleotides not matched to a gene: 4. In nucleotides, the CDR3 is TGCGCCAGCAGTGAGTTTGCTAGCGGGGCCTCCTACGAGCAGTACTTC. Its translation: CASSEFASGASYEQYF.

This clone was recorded a few times. The gene calls are TRBV2 and TRBJ1-2; unclear D gene. Looked up from germline, CDR1 is SNHLY and CDR2 is FYNNEI. The CDR3 has 14 residues. Trimming cost V 2 bases and J 1 base, with 8 bases left between them. CDR3 protein: CASSEQEGNYGYTF. CDR3 sequence (DNA): TGTGCCAGCAGTGAACAGGAGGGTAACTATGGCTACACCTTC.

The V and J genes are TRBV20-1 and TRBJ2-3; no clear D. Looked up from germline, CDR1 is DFQATT and CDR2 is SNEGSKA (reference sequence). The V gene lost 2 bases and the J gene lost 4 bases, with 4 bases spanning the gap. CDR3 length equals 11 residues. The CDR3 protein is CSARSADTQYF. DNA of the CDR3: TGCAGTGCTAGATCAGCAGATACGCAGTATTTT.

This clone was seen just once. J is TRBJ2-1 and V is TRBV5-4; 7 nucleotides line up with TRBD2. V was clipped by 6 bases and J by 7 bases; unmatched bases: 13. Germline V gives CDR1 SGHNT, CDR2 YYREEE (reference sequence). The CDR3 contains 15 residues. The DNA for the CDR3 is TGTGCCAGCACCGGGGGGATAGAGGTTCTTAATGAGCAGTTCTTC. Its protein is CASTGGIEVLNEQFF.

V and J are TRBV2 and TRBJ2-3; D not resolved. This CDR3 has 10 amino acids. Trimming stripped 6 bases from V and 2 bases from J, with 0 bases between. Germline loops: CDR1 SNHLY, CDR2 FYNNEI. CDR3 sequence (DNA): TGTGCCAGCAGCACAGATACGCAGTATTTT. Its translation: CASSTDTQYF.

This clone appeared once. V is TRBV11-3 and J is TRBJ2-1; TRBD2 agrees at 14 bases. Germline CDR1 reads SGHNT; CDR2 reads YENEEA. The CDR3 contains 17 residues. J was trimmed by 0 bases and V by 5 bases; bases with no gene match: 3. As DNA, the CDR3 is TGTGCCAGCAGCCGGGGGACTAGCGGGAGCTCCTACAATGAGCAGTTCTTC. It codes for CASSRGTSGSSYNEQFF.

This chain links TRBV27 with TRBJ2-7, with D perhaps matching TRBD1 (5 bases). The CDR3 runs 15 residues. V shed 6 bases and J shed 1 base, with 16 bases lying between them. Germline V gene lookup returns CDR1 MNHEY and CDR2 SMNVEV (reference sequence). In DNA, the CDR3 is TGTGCCAGCAGAAGACAGTTTCTGCCATCCTACGAGCAGTACTTC. This gives the protein CASRRQFLPSYEQYF.

The V call is TRBV2, the J call TRBJ2-7, with TRBD2 matching over 8 bases. The CDR3 is 14 amino acids. Trimming took 4 bases from V and 6 from J; bases not matched to a gene: 8. Germline CDR1 and CDR2: SNHLY and FYNNEI. The CDR3 DNA reads as TGTGCCAGCAGTGTTGGAGCGGGAGTTCGCGAGCAGTACTTC. Translating gives CASSVGAGVREQYF.

The gene calls are TRBV7-2 and TRBJ2-7, with D maybe TRBD1 (5 bases). This CDR3 has 13 residues. Looked up from germline, CDR1 is SGHTA and CDR2 is FQGNSA. Trimming stripped 1 base from V and 4 bases from J, with 8 bases between. The CDR3 DNA reads as TGTGCCAGCAGCTTAGGACAGTTTTACGAGCAGTACTTC. It yields the protein CASSLGQFYEQYF. Using reference TRBV7-2 and TRBJ2-7 for the parts outside the CDR3, the full variable domain is GAGVSQSPSNKVTEKGKDVELRCDPISGHTALYWYRQSLGQGLEFLIYFQGNSAPDKSGLPSDRFSAERTGGSVSTLTIQRTQQEDSAVYLCASSLGQFYEQYFGPGTRLTVT.

The V gene is TRBV28, the J gene TRBJ2-5, with TRBD2 as a possible D gene (6 bases). The V end lost 8 bases, the J end lost 1 base, and 11 bases lay between the germline ends. The germline CDR1 and CDR2 sequences are MDHEN and SYDVKM. This CDR3 region has 13 residues. In nucleotides, the CDR3 is TGTGCCAGCCTAGGGGAGGCCCAAGAGACCCAGTACTTC. Its protein product is CASLGEAQETQYF.

J is TRBJ2-7 and V is TRBV15, with 8 bases matching TRBD2. Per the germline V gene, CDR1 is LNHNV and CDR2 is YYDKDF (reference sequence). V lost 5 bases, J lost 7 bases, and 10 bases stayed unmatched. The CDR3 runs to 14 residues. The CDR3 is CATSPRSREGEQYF. The CDR3 coding sequence is TGTGCCACCAGCCCCCGTTCCCGGGAGGGTGAGCAGTACTTC. The complete variable domain, with remaining parts taken from reference TRBV15 and TRBJ2-7, reads DAMVIQNPRYQVTQFGKPVTLSCSQTLNHNVMYWYQQKSSQAPKLLFHYYDKDFNNEADTPDNFQSRRPNTSFCFLDIRSPGLGDTAMYLCATSPRSREGEQYFGPGTRLTVT.

Here the CDR3 reads CASSNSGFSTEAFF. CDR3 DNA sequence: TGTGCCAGCAGCAACTCAGGGTTTAGCACTGAAGCTTTCTTT. The rearrangement joins TRBV7-8 to TRBJ1-1, with a possible D match to TRBD1 (5 bases). V lost 5 bases and J 4 bases, leaving 14 bases between the germline ends. Germline lookup yields CDR1 SGHVS and CDR2 FQNEAQ. This CDR3 contains 14 residues.

This chain uses TRBV12-5 with TRBJ1-1, with 12 bases matching TRBD1. Looked up from germline, CDR1 is LGHNT and CDR2 is FRNRAP. J lost 2 bases, V lost 5 bases, and 6 bases had no gene match. CDR3 length equals 16 residues. The CDR3 loop reads CASGPGQGAYNTEAFF. In DNA form, the CDR3 reads TGTGCTAGTGGTCCGGGACAGGGGGCTTACAACACTGAAGCTTTCTTT.

V gene TRBV7-2 combines with J gene TRBJ2-7; TRBD2 aligns across 8 bases. CDR1 SGHTA and CDR2 FQGNSA come from the germline V gene. With 5 bases clipped from V and 2 bases from J, the junction kept 5 bases outside the gene matches. CDR3 size: 14 residues. The CDR3 loop reads CASSPGGGPYEQYF. The CDR3 DNA reads TGTGCCAGCAGCCCGGGGGGGGGTCCCTACGAGCAGTACTTC.

This clone was observed a handful of times. The V and J genes are TRBV4-1 and TRBJ2-3; 8 positions match TRBD2. With V trimmed by 4 bases and J by 4 bases, 7 bases remained unmatched. Germline lookup yields CDR1 MGHRA and CDR2 YSYEKL. This CDR3 region has 15 residues. The CDR3, as DNA: TGCGCCAGCAGCCTTCGTAGCGGGGTGGCAGATACGCAGTATTTT. It yields the protein CASSLRSGVADTQYF.

The V gene is TRBV6-4, the J gene TRBJ2-3; D is ambiguous. V lost 2 bases and J 0 bases, leaving 6 bases between the germline ends. Germline V lookup: CDR1 MRHNA, CDR2 SNTAGT. The CDR3 sequence is 14 residues long. In DNA, the CDR3 is TGTGCCAGCAGTGACAGGGCGAGCACAGATACGCAGTATTTT. Protein sequence: CASSDRASTDTQYF.

This clone was seen only a few times. This rearrangement joins TRBV2 to TRBJ1-2, with 9 bases identical to TRBD1. V was pared by 4 bases and J by 8 bases, with 2 bases of the junction left unmatched. The CDR3 totals 12 residues. Germline V gene sequence: CDR1 SNHLY, CDR2 FYNNEI. The DNA for the CDR3 is TGTGCCAGCAGTGGACAGGGGGTCGGCTACACCTTC. It specifies CASSGQGVGYTF.